The rows below give T cell receptor beta chains drawn from one sample of a study of shared clonotypes between healthy human individuals. This table comes from immunoSEQ multiplex PCR, and its TCRdb copy is limited to in-frame clones, with some not included. The sample carries 2 million to 2.5 million clones, almost 96% recorded once. Sequencing was performed on naive CD4+ T cells sorted from blood. The receptors shown here come from a man between 18 and 29 years old in good health. Each CDR3 is given with its conserved first and last residue. D genes are given only for firm matches.

J gene: TRBJ2-1; V gene: TRBV30; D gene: .; CDR3 protein: CAWSVGSYNEQFF
J gene: TRBJ2-5; V gene: TRBV2; D gene: TRBD2; CDR3 protein: CASSESSGEKMAQYF
J gene: TRBJ1-2; V gene: TRBV28; D gene: .; CDR3 protein: CASSHGAGINYGYTF
J gene: TRBJ1-4; V gene: TRBV6-5; D gene: .; CDR3 protein: CASAEGRGVKEKLFF
J gene: TRBJ2-1; V gene: TRBV6-1; D gene: .; CDR3 protein: CASSAQGNYNEQFF
J gene: TRBJ1-1; V gene: TRBV7-9; D gene: .; CDR3 protein: CASSRGGNTEAFF
J gene: TRBJ2-1; V gene: TRBV25-1; D gene: TRBD2; CDR3 protein: CASSESAGRESYNEQFF
J gene: TRBJ2-1; V gene: TRBV25-1; D gene: TRBD1; CDR3 protein: CASRASGQGIREQFF
J gene: TRBJ2-5; V gene: TRBV14; D gene: TRBD2; CDR3 protein: CASSLRLAGGQETQYF
J gene: TRBJ2-1; V gene: TRBV5-1; D gene: TRBD2; CDR3 protein: CASSLGLAVSFADEQFF
J gene: TRBJ2-1; V gene: TRBV20-1; D gene: .; CDR3 protein: CSASDDEQFF
J gene: TRBJ2-7; V gene: TRBV2; D gene: .; CDR3 protein: CASRDGQPYEQYF
J gene: TRBJ1-2; V gene: TRBV19; D gene: .; CDR3 protein: CASAGTNNYGYTF
J gene: TRBJ2-1; V gene: TRBV18; D gene: TRBD2; CDR3 protein: CASSPRLAGGYSEQFF
J gene: TRBJ1-4; V gene: TRBV6-5; D gene: .; CDR3 protein: CASSYSPGTGEKLFF
J gene: TRBJ2-5; V gene: TRBV30; D gene: .; CDR3 protein: CAWDGDGQETQYF
J gene: TRBJ1-4; V gene: TRBV27; D gene: TRBD1; CDR3 protein: CASSRQGLNEKLFF
J gene: TRBJ1-5; V gene: TRBV10-3; D gene: .; CDR3 protein: CAIRTEENQPQHF
J gene: TRBJ1-2; V gene: TRBV5-5; D gene: .; CDR3 protein: CASSPQGVIYGYTF
J gene: TRBJ1-4; V gene: TRBV27; D gene: .; CDR3 protein: CASKPSPGLINEKLFF